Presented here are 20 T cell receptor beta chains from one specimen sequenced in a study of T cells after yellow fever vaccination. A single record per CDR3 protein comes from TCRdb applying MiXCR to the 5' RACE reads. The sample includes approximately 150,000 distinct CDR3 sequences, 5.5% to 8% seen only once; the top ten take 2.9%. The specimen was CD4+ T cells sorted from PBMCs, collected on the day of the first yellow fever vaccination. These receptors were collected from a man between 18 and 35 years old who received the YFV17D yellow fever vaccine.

The CDR3 sequence is CASSQETGPGELFF. The CDR3 nucleotides read TGCGCCAGCAGCCAAGAGACCGGGCCCGGGGAGCTGTTTTTT. This chain connects TRBV4-3 to TRBJ2-2; no reliable D call. Germline V gene lookup returns CDR1 LGHNA and CDR2 YSLEER. The V end lost 0 bases, the J end lost 6 bases, and 8 bases lay between the germline ends. This CDR3 contains 14 residues.

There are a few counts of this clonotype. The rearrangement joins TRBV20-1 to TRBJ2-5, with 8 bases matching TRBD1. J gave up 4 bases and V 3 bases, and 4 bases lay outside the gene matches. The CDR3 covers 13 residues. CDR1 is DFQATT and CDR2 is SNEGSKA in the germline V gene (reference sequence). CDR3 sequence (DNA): TGCAGTGCTAGCCAGGGGGCCCCAGAGACCCAGTACTTC. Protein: CSASQGAPETQYF.

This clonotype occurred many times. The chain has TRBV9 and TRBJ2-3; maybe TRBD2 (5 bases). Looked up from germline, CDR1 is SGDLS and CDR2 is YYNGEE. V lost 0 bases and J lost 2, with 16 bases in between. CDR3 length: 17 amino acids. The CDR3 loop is CASSVGVGDSTTDTQYF. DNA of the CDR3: TGTGCCAGCAGCGTAGGGGTGGGAGACTCTACCACAGATACGCAGTATTTT.

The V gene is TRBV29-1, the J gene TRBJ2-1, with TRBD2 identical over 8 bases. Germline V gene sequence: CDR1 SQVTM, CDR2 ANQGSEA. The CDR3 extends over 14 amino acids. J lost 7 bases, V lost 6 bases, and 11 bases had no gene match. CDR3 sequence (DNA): TGCAGCGTCGGGAAGGGGACTAGGGCAAATGAGCAGTTCTTC. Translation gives CSVGKGTRANEQFF.

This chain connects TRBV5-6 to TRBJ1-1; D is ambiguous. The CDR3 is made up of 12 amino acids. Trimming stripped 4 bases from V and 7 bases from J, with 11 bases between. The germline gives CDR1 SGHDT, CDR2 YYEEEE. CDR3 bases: TGTGCCAGCAGCCTAGTTGGCATTGAAGCTTTCTTT. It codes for CASSLVGIEAFF.

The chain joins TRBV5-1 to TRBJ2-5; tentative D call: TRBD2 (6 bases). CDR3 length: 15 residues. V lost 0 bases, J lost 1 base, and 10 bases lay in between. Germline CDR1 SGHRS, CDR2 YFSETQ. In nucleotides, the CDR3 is TGCGCCAGCAGCTTGGTTAGTAGCGGCCAAGAGACCCAGTACTTC. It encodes CASSLVSSGQETQYF.

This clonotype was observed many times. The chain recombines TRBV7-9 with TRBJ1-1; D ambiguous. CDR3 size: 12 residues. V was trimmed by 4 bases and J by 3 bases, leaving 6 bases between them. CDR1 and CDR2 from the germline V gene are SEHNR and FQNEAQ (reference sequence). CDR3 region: CASSSQDTEAFF. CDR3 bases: TGTGCCAGCAGCTCGCAGGACACTGAAGCTTTCTTT.

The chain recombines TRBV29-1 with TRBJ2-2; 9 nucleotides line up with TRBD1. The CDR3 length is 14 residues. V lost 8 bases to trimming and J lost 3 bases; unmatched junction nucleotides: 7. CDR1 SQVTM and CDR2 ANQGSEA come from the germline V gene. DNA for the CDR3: TGCAGCTCAAGGACAGGGGTGGACACCGGGGAGCTGTTTTTT. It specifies CSSRTGVDTGELFF.

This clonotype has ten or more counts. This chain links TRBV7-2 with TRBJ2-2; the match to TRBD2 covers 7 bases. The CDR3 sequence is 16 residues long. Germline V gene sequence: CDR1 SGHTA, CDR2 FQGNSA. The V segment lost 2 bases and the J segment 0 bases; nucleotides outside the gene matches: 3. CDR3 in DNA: TGTGCCAGCAGCTTATTCGGGGGGACGAACACCGGGGAGCTGTTTTTT. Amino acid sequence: CASSLFGGTNTGELFF. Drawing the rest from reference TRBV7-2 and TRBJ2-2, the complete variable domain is GAGVSQSPSNKVTEKGKDVELRCDPISGHTALYWYRQSLGQGLEFLIYFQGNSAPDKSGLPSDRFSAERTGGSVSTLTIQRTQQEDSAVYLCASSLFGGTNTGELFFGEGSRLTVL.

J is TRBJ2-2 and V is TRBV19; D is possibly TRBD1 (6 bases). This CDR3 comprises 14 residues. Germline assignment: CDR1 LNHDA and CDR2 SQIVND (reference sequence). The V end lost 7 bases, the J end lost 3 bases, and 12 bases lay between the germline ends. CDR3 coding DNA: TGTGCCAGTACCACAGGGTTCTACACCGGGGAGCTGTTTTTT. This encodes CASTTGFYTGELFF.

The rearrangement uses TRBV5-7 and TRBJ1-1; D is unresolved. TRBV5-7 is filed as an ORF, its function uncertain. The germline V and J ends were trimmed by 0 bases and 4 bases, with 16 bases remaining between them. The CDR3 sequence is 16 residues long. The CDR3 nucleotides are TGTGCCAGCAGCTTGGCGGTCGGTCAGCGGGGCACTGAAGCTTTCTTT. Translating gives CASSLAVGQRGTEAFF.

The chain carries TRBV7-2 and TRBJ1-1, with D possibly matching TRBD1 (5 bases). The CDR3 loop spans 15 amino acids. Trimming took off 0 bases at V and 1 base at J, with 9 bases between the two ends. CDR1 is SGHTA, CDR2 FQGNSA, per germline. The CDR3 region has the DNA TGTGCCAGCAGCTTAGCCCCCGGGGGGAACACTGAAGCTTTCTTT. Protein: CASSLAPGGNTEAFF.

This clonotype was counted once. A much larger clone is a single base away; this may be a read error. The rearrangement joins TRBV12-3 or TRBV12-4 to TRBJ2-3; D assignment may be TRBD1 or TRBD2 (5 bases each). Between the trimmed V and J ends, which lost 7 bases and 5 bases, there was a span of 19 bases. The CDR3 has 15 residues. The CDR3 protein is CASNKGPDFRDTQYF. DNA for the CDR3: TGTGCCAGCAATAAGGGACCGGACTTCAGAGATACGCAGTATTTT.

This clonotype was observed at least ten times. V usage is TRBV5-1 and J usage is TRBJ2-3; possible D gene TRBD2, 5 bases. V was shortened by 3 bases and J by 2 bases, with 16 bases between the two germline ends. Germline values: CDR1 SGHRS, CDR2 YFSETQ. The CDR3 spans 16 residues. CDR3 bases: TGCGCCAGCAGCTCGGGGTTGAATCAACTCACAGATACGCAGTATTTT. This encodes CASSSGLNQLTDTQYF.

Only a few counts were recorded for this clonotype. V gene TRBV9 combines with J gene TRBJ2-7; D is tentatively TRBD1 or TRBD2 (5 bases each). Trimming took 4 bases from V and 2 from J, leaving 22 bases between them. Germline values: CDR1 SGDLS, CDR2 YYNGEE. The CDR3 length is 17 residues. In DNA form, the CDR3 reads TGTGCCAGCAGCTCCGAAGAGGGCAGTAAGGGGACCTACGAGCAGTACTTC. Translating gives CASSSEEGSKGTYEQYF.

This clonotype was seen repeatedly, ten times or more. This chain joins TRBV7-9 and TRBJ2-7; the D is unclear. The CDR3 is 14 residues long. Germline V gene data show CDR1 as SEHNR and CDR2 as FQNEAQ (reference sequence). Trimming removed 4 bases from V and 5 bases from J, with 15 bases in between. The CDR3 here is CASSSSPRPHEQYF. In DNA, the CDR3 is TGTGCCAGCAGCTCGAGTCCAAGGCCGCACGAGCAGTACTTC.

CDR3 sequence: CASHEGDKVTFF. DNA for the CDR3: TGTGCCAGCCACGAAGGGGATAAGGTGACTTTCTTT. The chain has TRBV6-5 and TRBJ1-1; the D gene is possibly TRBD1 (5 bases). The CDR3 is made up of 12 amino acids. CDR1 and CDR2 (germline): MNHEY, SVGAGI. V was cut by 8 bases and J by 12 bases, with 19 bases left in between.

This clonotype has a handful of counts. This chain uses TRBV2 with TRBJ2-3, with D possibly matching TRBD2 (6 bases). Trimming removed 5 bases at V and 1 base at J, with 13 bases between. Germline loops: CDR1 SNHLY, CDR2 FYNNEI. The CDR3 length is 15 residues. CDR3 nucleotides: TGTGCCAGCAGTCGCGGGGTAGTCGGCACAGATACGCAGTATTTT. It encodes CASSRGVVGTDTQYF.

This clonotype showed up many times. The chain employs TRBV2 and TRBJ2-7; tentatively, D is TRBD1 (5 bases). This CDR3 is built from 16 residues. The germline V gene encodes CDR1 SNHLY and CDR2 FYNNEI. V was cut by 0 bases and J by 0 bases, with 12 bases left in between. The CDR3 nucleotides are TGTGCCAGCAGTGAAGCCCGGACATACTTCTCCTACGAGCAGTACGTC. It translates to CASSEARTYFSYEQYV.

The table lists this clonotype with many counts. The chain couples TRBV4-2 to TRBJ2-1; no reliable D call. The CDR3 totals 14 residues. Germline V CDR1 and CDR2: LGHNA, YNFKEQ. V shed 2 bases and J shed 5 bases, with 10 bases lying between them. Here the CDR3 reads CASSQTQLNNEQFF. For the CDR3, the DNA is TGTGCCAGCAGCCAAACCCAACTGAACAATGAGCAGTTCTTC.